This TCR beta chain derives from a study of neurological immune-mediated disorders. V gave up 8 bases and J gave up 1 base, with 21 bases separating them. Germline CDR1 DFQATT, CDR2 SNEGSKA (reference sequence). This CDR3 is 16 amino acids long. TCRdb re-analysed the 5' RACE reads in MiXCR, keeping a single row per CDR3 protein. The sample has tens of thousands of distinct CDR3 sequences, under 13% seen once; the top ten hold 6.6%. Many counts were recorded for this clonotype. Sequencing was done on a sample of PBMCs. The J gene is TRBJ2-1, the V gene TRBV20-1, with D perhaps matching TRBD2 (6 bases). The sequence was obtained from a woman aged 30 to 39 with HTLV-1-associated myelopathy (HAM/TSP). The CDR3 is CSCATPIGGSYNEQFF. CDR3 sequence (DNA): TGCAGTTGCGCCACACCTATCGGGGGTTCCTACAATGAGCAGTTCTTC.